This TCR beta chain is drawn from a study of T cells in tumors after PD-1 blockade. On the study more broadly: Prior checkpoint blockade, systemic immunosuppressant use, or anti-cancer therapy within 4 weeks excluded patients. Daily vismodegib 150 mg continued in a subset of anti-PD-1-treated patients. Blood samples averaged roughly 120,000 templates (range 24,679-257,772) and 36,000 or so unique clonotypes.

Clones were sequenced by immunoSEQ multiplex PCR, and TCRdb holds only the in-frame ones, with some missing. The sample carries some 20,000 clones, roughly 80% recorded once. Trimming removed 0 bases from V and 4 bases from J, with 13 bases in between. The germline V gene encodes CDR1 MGHRA and CDR2 YSYEKL. This CDR3 is built from 17 residues. The V gene is TRBV4-1, the J gene TRBJ1-6; no firm D call. This receptor was identified in a human donor with advanced basal cell or squamous cell carcinoma (not recorded which). Sample: PBMCs, taken after anti-PD-1 therapy. The CDR3 sequence: CASSQDRPGRYNSPLHF. As DNA, the CDR3 is TGCGCCAGCAGCCAAGATCGCCCAGGAAGATATAATTCACCCCTCCACTTT.